The 10 T cell receptor beta chains in this list originate from one sample, sequenced in a study of CD8+ T cells in alopecia areata. RNA extraction was followed by reverse transcription into cDNA, which acted as the sequencing template. The protocol was immunoSEQ multiplex PCR, while the TCRdb copy is restricted to in-frame clones and leaves out a portion. The sample comprises 180,000 or so clones, over 55% of which are singletons, and around 1.6% rests with the top ten. The specimen was CD4+ T cells sorted from blood, collected at week 0. These receptors all stem from a human donor with alopecia areata.

With regard to this clone: This sample also contains other DNA sequences that code for the same CDR3. The V and J genes are TRBV30 and TRBJ1-5; D gene ambiguous. Trimming stripped 0 bases from V and 2 bases from J, with 2 bases between. The CDR3 spans 12 residues. The germline V gene encodes CDR1 GTSNPN and CDR2 SVGIG (reference sequence). Written as DNA, the CDR3 is TGTGCCTGGAGTGTAGGCAATCAGCCCCAGCATTTT. Its protein product is CAWSVGNQPQHF.

V gene TRBV14 combines with J gene TRBJ2-5, with unresolved D. Deletions cut 3 bases from V and 3 bases from J, with 11 bases between. CDR1 is SGHDN and CDR2 is FVKESK in the germline V gene. The CDR3 has 14 residues. CDR3 bases: TGTGCCAGCAGCCATCGAACATCGGAAGAGACCCAGTACTTC. Its translation: CASSHRTSEETQYF.

Only a few counts were recorded for this clone. The chain recombines TRBV12-5 with TRBJ2-7; 7 bases are shared with TRBD1. This CDR3 is built from 14 residues. Germline V gene data show CDR1 as LGHNT and CDR2 as FRNRAP. The J segment lost 2 bases and the V segment lost 5 bases, leaving 6 bases of the junction unmatched. CDR3 sequence: CASGQRTGPYEQYF. In DNA form, the CDR3 reads TGTGCTAGTGGTCAGAGGACAGGCCCCTACGAGCAGTACTTC.

DNA of the CDR3: TGTGCCAGCAGTGCCAACCGGATCTCGGGGACTTCACCCCTCCACTTT. It codes for CASSANRISGTSPLHF. The rearrangement joins TRBV6-1 to TRBJ1-6; perhaps TRBD1 as D (5 bases). The V end lost 4 bases, the J end lost 9 bases, and 19 bases lay between the germline ends. Germline V gives CDR1 MNHNS, CDR2 SASEGT. This CDR3 has 16 residues.

In DNA, the CDR3 is TGTGCCATCAGCGGAGGGACGCTTGGCTCAGATACGCAGTATTTT. This codes for CAISGGTLGSDTQYF. The chain combines TRBV10-3 with TRBJ2-3; the D gene is possibly TRBD2 (6 bases). There are 15 residues in the CDR3. Germline CDR1 and CDR2: ENHRY and SYGVKD. V was pared by 6 bases and J by 4 bases, with 17 bases between.

This clone has only one observation. This chain uses TRBV30 with TRBJ1-2, with 8 bases that match TRBD1. Unmatched junction bases numbered 3, after V lost 2 bases and J lost 4 bases. Germline lookup yields CDR1 GTSNPN and CDR2 SVGIG (reference sequence). The CDR3 has 13 amino acids. The CDR3 spells CAWSRQGPYGYTF. CDR3 nucleotide sequence: TGTGCCTGGAGTCGACAGGGGCCCTATGGCTACACCTTC.

The V call is TRBV29-1, the J call TRBJ1-1; D call uncertain. Trimming stripped 4 bases from V and 2 bases from J, with 14 bases between. The CDR3 covers 14 residues. Per the germline V gene, CDR1 is SQVTM and CDR2 is ANQGSEA. The CDR3 region is CSVANNLPNTEAFF. The CDR3, as DNA: TGCAGCGTTGCTAACAATTTACCAAACACTGAAGCTTTCTTT.

This clone was counted between two and nine times. The J gene is TRBJ2-6, the V gene TRBV30; no reliable D call. The CDR3 consists of 13 residues. Trimming took off 4 bases at V and 1 base at J, with 5 bases between the two ends. Germline CDR1 GTSNPN, CDR2 SVGIG (reference sequence). The CDR3 spells CAWTVSGANVLTF. The CDR3 coding sequence is TGTGCCTGGACGGTGTCTGGGGCCAACGTCCTGACTTTC. Full variable domain (rest looked up from reference TRBV30 and TRBJ2-6): SQTIHQWPATLVQPVGSPLSLECTVEGTSNPNLYWYRQAAGRGLQLLFYSVGIGQISSEVPQNLSASRPQDRQFILSSKKLLLSDSGFYLCAWTVSGANVLTFGAGSRLTVL.

This chain connects TRBV30 to TRBJ1-6; D not certain. CDR3 size: 16 residues. Germline CDR1 reads GTSNPN; CDR2 reads SVGIG (reference sequence). The V and J ends lost 0 bases and 0 bases respectively, with 9 bases between them. The CDR3 loop is CAWSVPSASYNSPLHF. CDR3 nucleotide sequence: TGTGCCTGGAGTGTACCCTCTGCCTCCTATAATTCACCCCTCCACTTT.

The V and J genes are TRBV15 and TRBJ1-1; the D gene is possibly TRBD1 (6 bases). Germline assignment: CDR1 LNHNV and CDR2 YYDKDF (reference sequence). The CDR3 spans 15 residues. Deletions cut 5 bases from V and 3 bases from J, with 16 bases between. In DNA, the CDR3 is TGTGCCACCAGCGCCGGACAGAAAGTACACACTGAAGCTTTCTTT. It is translated as CATSAGQKVHTEAFF.